One TCR beta chain is described in this entry. The CDR3 is 16 residues long. Unmatched junction bases numbered 5, after V lost 0 bases and J lost 1 base. Per germline, CDR1 MNHNS and CDR2 SASEGT. Generated by immunoSEQ multiplex PCR, the TCRdb table keeps only in-frame clones and is missing some. The table has some 200,000 clones, about nine tenths seen once. This record comes from a study of blood T cell repertoires in COVID-19. This chain uses TRBV6-1 with TRBJ2-7; 8 bases agree with TRBD2. The sequence came from a woman between 50 and 59 years old with acute or convalescent COVID-19. The sequenced sample consisted of peripheral blood. This CDR3 is CASSEALRLASYEQYF. CDR3 coding DNA: TGTGCCAGCAGTGAAGCGCTTCGACTAGCGTCCTACGAGCAGTACTTC.